This T cell receptor beta chain was captured by sequencing in a study of T cells after yellow fever vaccination. The TCR cDNA carried a universal primer site and UMIs from 5'RACE template switching. From the 5' RACE reads, TCRdb called clonotypes with MiXCR, one entry per CDR3 protein. Here the sample spans some 240,000 distinct CDR3 sequences, less than 3.5% being singletons. This clonotype was picked up many times. Antigen unknown. General study findings and limits: Reappearance after the booster was seen for most primary-vaccination clones, at roughly 96% CD4 and 70% to 90% CD8. Though weaker, the secondary response peaked faster, on day 5 versus 15. In FACS-sorted repertoires, abundant clonotypes from the bulk population could appear as contaminants.

The input for sequencing was CD4+ T cells sorted from PBMCs, taken 10 days after the yellow fever booster vaccination. The receptor was derived from a man between 18 and 29 years old who received the YFV17D yellow fever vaccine.

The CDR3 reads CASSLIGGGGTEAFF. The DNA for the CDR3 is TGCGCCAGCAGCTTGATAGGGGGCGGGGGCACTGAAGCTTTCTTT. This chain links TRBV5-1 with TRBJ1-1; 7 nucleotides agree with TRBD1. The CDR3 contains 15 residues. CDR1 and CDR2 (germline): SGHRS, YFSETQ. Germline trimming cut 1 base from V and 4 bases from J; bases unmatched to any gene: 7.